This T cell receptor (beta chain) was captured in a study of beta chain features in type 1 diabetes. Regarding the study as a whole: Naive, central memory and Treg TCRB repertoires seemed to resemble each other more closely in patients than they did in healthy donors. In all four CD4+ subsets, TCRB CDR3 length was significantly, moderately reduced in type 1 diabetes. A pattern of fewer insertions and more deletions at VDJ junctions was seen in type 1 diabetes patients.

Every bit of the isolated RNA underwent reverse transcription, so sequencing read expressed TCRB transcripts. The repertoire was sequenced with immunoSEQ multiplex PCR; TCRdb's copy has only in-frame clones and lacks some. The data show about 340,000 clones, approximately 13% seen once. A heparinised blood draw that averaged around 100 mL was obtained once from each donor. Purities in excess of 95% were seen in all sorted populations. Germline V gives CDR1 SGHTA, CDR2 FQGTGA. The length of the CDR3 is 17 residues. The J segment lost 0 bases and the V segment lost 1 base, leaving 8 bases of the junction unmatched. This clone has just a few counts. What it recognizes is unknown.

This TCR was recovered from a woman younger than 30 with type 1 diabetes. This chain connects TRBV7-3 to TRBJ2-5; TRBD1 aligns across 7 bases. The specimen sequenced was naive CD4+ T cells from blood. The DNA for the CDR3 is TGTGCCAGCAGCTTAATAGGAGGCAGGGGGTACCAAGAGACCCAGTACTTC. This codes for CASSLIGGRGYQETQYF.